Listed below are T cell receptor beta chains from one sample, sequenced in a study of human T cells and chemical hapten exposure. TCRdb re-called the RACE reads with MiXCR, one entry per CDR3 protein. The sample contains about 380,000 distinct CDR3 sequences, 5.1% of which appear only once. This material consisted of whole blood, taken in connection with sensitization to the hapten diphenylcyclopropenone (DPC). These receptors were obtained from a woman in her forties or fifties with alopecia areata. Some clones in this sample may be carry-over from other donors' samples. The conserved cysteine and the conserved F or W are not part of the CDR3 here. Each record gives: J gene, V gene, clone size, D gene, CDR3 protein. A D gene is named only where the DNA matches it firmly. Clone size appears in some rows only: once, few, many, or a class for an expanded clone.

TRBJ2-3 TRBV7-2 few TRBD1 ASSPWTGGIDTQY
TRBJ2-6 TRBV6-2/TRBV6-3 NA NA ASTLHGSGANVLT
TRBJ2-7 TRBV7-2 many TRBD2 ASSVAGRASYEQY
TRBJ1-2 TRBV4-2 few NA ASSQGTGSGYT
TRBJ2-2 TRBV6-5 few NA ASSYSRPTGELF
TRBJ2-1 TRBV25-1 NA TRBD2 ASSEWTSGYNEQF
TRBJ2-3 TRBV6-5 many NA ASSYFGASTDTQY
TRBJ1-2 TRBV7-8 many NA ASSLAGEGYGYT
TRBJ2-1 TRBV7-3 many NA ASSTYPDSYNEQF
TRBJ2-5 TRBV20-1 many NA SARPGKIVQETQY
TRBJ1-2 TRBV7-9 NA TRBD1 ASTIEQGAAYGYT
TRBJ1-3 TRBV29-1 many NA SVDDTYGNTIY
TRBJ1-4 TRBV20-1 many NA SARVVATNEKLF
TRBJ1-1 TRBV20-1 NA NA SAEQGKNTEAF
TRBJ2-6 TRBV6-6 many NA ASRGEQGRGANVLT
TRBJ2-1 TRBV27 NA NA ASSPRTRAGNEQF
TRBJ1-6 TRBV11-2 NA NA ASSDTRGGTLPLH
TRBJ2-1 TRBV24-1 many TRBD1 ATTLNPIRDRGYNEQF
TRBJ1-5 TRBV12-3/TRBV12-4 many NA ASSQGGAQPQH
TRBJ1-1 TRBV29-1 NA NA SVESGDTEAF
TRBJ2-3 TRBV4-1 NA NA ASSGRGGSDTDTQY
TRBJ2-7 TRBV28 many NA ASRLDEGTSLEQY